The 14 T cell receptor beta chains presented below share a single source sample, sequenced in a study of blood T cell repertoires in COVID-19. The assay was immunoSEQ multiplex PCR, and TCRdb's table has in-frame clones only and misses some. The sample has more than 150,000 clones; roughly 89% are singletons. The sequenced sample was peripheral blood. The origin of the receptors is a man aged 40-50 years with acute or convalescent COVID-19.

The V call is TRBV18, the J call TRBJ1-1; perhaps TRBD1 as D (5 bases). The CDR3 totals 15 residues. Deletions cut 8 bases from V and 1 base from J, with 17 bases between. From germline, CDR1 is KGHSH and CDR2 LQKENI. The CDR3 loop is CASALRRGENTEAFF. The CDR3 bases are TGTGCCAGCGCCCTGAGACGGGGGGAGAACACTGAAGCTTTCTTT.

V is TRBV9 and J is TRBJ1-2; 8 bases align to TRBD1. The germline V gene encodes CDR1 SGDLS and CDR2 YYNGEE. The CDR3 spans 15 residues. Trimming took 4 bases from V and 6 from J; bases not matched to a gene: 11. The CDR3 DNA is TGTGCCAGCAGCAGTCCAGGGGGCAAGGTGGATGGCTACACCTTC. Translated, it gives CASSSPGGKVDGYTF.

V usage is TRBV7-2 and J usage is TRBJ1-4; D not certain. CDR1 and CDR2 from the germline V gene are SGHTA and FQGNSA. The CDR3 loop spans 12 amino acids. The V gene lost 1 base and the J gene lost 8 bases, with 5 bases spanning the gap. The CDR3, as DNA: TGTGCCAGCAGCTTAGGGGAGGAAAAACTGTTTTTT. As protein: CASSLGEEKLFF.

The gene calls are TRBV7-8 and TRBJ2-5; possibly TRBD1 for D (6 bases). CDR3 length equals 17 residues. V was shortened by 6 bases and J by 2 bases, with 22 bases between the two germline ends. The germline V gene has CDR1 SGHVS and CDR2 FQNEAQ. CDR3 loop: CASSPLRGSTYQETQYF. The CDR3 DNA reads as TGTGCCAGCAGTCCTCTGAGGGGGTCTACTTATCAAGAGACCCAGTACTTC.

The V gene is TRBV27, the J gene TRBJ1-5, with 8 nucleotides matching TRBD1. J gave up 5 bases and V 5 bases, and 5 bases lay outside the gene matches. This CDR3 has 14 amino acids. Looked up from germline, CDR1 is MNHEY and CDR2 is SMNVEV (reference sequence). The CDR3, as DNA: TGTGCCAGCAGTCCGGACAGGGCTCATCAGCCCCAGCATTTT. It is translated as CASSPDRAHQPQHF.

In this sample, this clone turned up a few times. This chain connects TRBV27 to TRBJ1-6; maybe TRBD1 (6 bases). The ends were cut back, 10 bases at V and 6 bases at J, with 19 bases in the middle. Germline-derived CDR1 and CDR2 are MNHEY and SMNVEV (reference sequence). The CDR3 extends over 15 amino acids. CDR3 loop: CATTRGGSGNSPLHF. CDR3 DNA sequence: TGTGCCACCACAAGGGGGGGCAGTGGTAATTCACCCCTCCACTTT.

This clone was seen a few times. The rearrangement uses TRBV11-2 and TRBJ2-4; maybe TRBD1 (6 bases). V was shortened by 4 bases and J by 7 bases, with 23 bases between the two germline ends. The length of the CDR3 is 17 residues. Germline loops: CDR1 SGHAT, CDR2 FQNNGV. CDR3 nucleotide sequence: TGTGCCAGCAGCTCAGTCGGCGCCACAGGGATGGGGAACATTCAGTACTTC. Protein product: CASSSVGATGMGNIQYF.

The CDR3 loop is CASRETGLRGYTF. The DNA of the CDR3 is TGTGCCAGCAGGGAGACGGGACTGCGAGGCTACACCTTC. This sequence joins TRBV6-5 and TRBJ1-2, with D tentatively TRBD1 (5 bases). There are 13 residues in the CDR3. Germline V gene data show CDR1 as MNHEY and CDR2 as SVGAGI. V lost 6 bases to trimming and J lost 8 bases, with 16 bases between them.

V is TRBV18 and J is TRBJ2-3; possible D gene TRBD2, 6 bases. The CDR3 extends over 14 amino acids. Germline V CDR1 and CDR2: KGHSH, LQKENI. V dropped 2 bases and J dropped 1 base, with 7 bases sitting between them. CDR3: CASSPGTRTDTQYF. The CDR3 bases are TGTGCCAGCTCACCAGGGACTCGCACAGATACGCAGTATTTT.

V is TRBV6-1 and J is TRBJ2-3, with a possible D match to TRBD1 (5 bases). Looked up from germline, CDR1 is MNHNS and CDR2 is SASEGT. There are 14 residues in the CDR3. Trimming took off 3 bases at V and 1 base at J, with 8 bases between the two ends. The chain's CDR3 is CASSDTTGTDTQYF. The CDR3 DNA sequence: TGTGCCAGCAGTGATACGACAGGCACAGATACGCAGTATTTT.

The gene calls are TRBV10-3 and TRBJ2-1, with 11 positions matching TRBD2. V trimming: 10 bases; J trimming: 1 base; junction bases outside the gene matches: 6. There are 15 residues in the CDR3. CDR1 ENHRY and CDR2 SYGVKD come from the germline V gene. The DNA of the CDR3 is TGTGCCACTTGGACTAGCGGGTCTTCCTACAATGAGCAGTTCTTC. Translated: CATWTSGSSYNEQFF.

This clone appeared a single time. The rearrangement joins TRBV12-5 to TRBJ1-2, with TRBD1 matching 7 bases. Germline CDR1 is LGHNT and CDR2 is FRNRAP. After removal of 4 bases from V and 5 bases from J, the junction contained 7 bases not matched to a gene. CDR3 length equals 14 residues. The CDR3 protein is CASGSGTASYGYTF. The CDR3 region has the DNA TGTGCTAGTGGTTCCGGGACAGCCTCATATGGCTACACCTTC. The full variable domain, in which reference TRBV12-5 and TRBJ1-2 provide the parts outside the CDR3, is DARVTQTPRHKVTEMGQEVTMRCQPILGHNTVFWYRQTMMQGLELLAYFRNRAPLDDSGMPKDRFSAEMPDATLATLKIQPSEPRDSAVYFCASGSGTASYGYTFGSGTRLTVV.

The J gene is TRBJ1-1, the V gene TRBV27; a weak D match, TRBD1 (6 bases). V lost 2 bases and J 7 bases, leaving 11 bases between the germline ends. There are 13 residues in the CDR3. CDR1 is MNHEY and CDR2 is SMNVEV in the germline V gene (reference sequence). The CDR3 spells CASSLRWGLEAFF. The CDR3 DNA reads TGTGCCAGCAGTTTACGGTGGGGGCTTGAAGCTTTCTTT.

The sample holds a few counts of this clone. J is TRBJ2-3 and V is TRBV24-1; D gene ambiguous. V was trimmed by 1 base and J by 5 bases, leaving 3 bases between them. The CDR3 consists of 12 residues. CDR1 is KGHDR, CDR2 SFDVKD, per germline. The CDR3: CATSDFKDTQYF. In DNA form, the CDR3 reads TGTGCCACCAGTGATTTTAAAGATACGCAGTATTTT.